The T cell receptor (beta chain) under discussion was sequenced for a study of cytomegalovirus exposure and HLA in healthy donors. Study-level results: One variant, a missense change in DCLRE1C, was linked in a later analysis to TCR beta V- and J-gene trimming.

V was clipped by 3 bases and J by 6 bases, with 16 bases between them. The CDR3 loop spans 15 amino acids. Germline values: CDR1 KGHSH, CDR2 LQKENI. The study ran its PCR with 60 Vbeta and 13 Jbeta primers. Produced via immunoSEQ multiplex PCR; TCRdb's table is partial and in-frame only. The table has over 130,000 clones, about 80% seen once; the top ten hold roughly 6.2%. Points on this clone: Its matching antigen is unknown.

The receptor was derived from a woman aged 40 to 50 in good health and CMV-seropositive. Sequencing input: PBMCs. The chain joins TRBV18 to TRBJ2-3; TRBD1 is a possible D gene (6 bases). The CDR3 sequence is CASSPDSPASDTQYF. DNA of the CDR3: TGTGCCAGCTCACCGGACAGTCCGGCGTCGGATACGCAGTATTTT. The complete variable domain, with remaining parts taken from reference TRBV18 and TRBJ2-3, reads NAGVMQNPRHLVRRRGQEARLRCSPMKGHSHVYWYRQLPEEGLKFMVYLQKENIIDESGMPKERFSAEFPKEGPSILRIQQVVRGDSAAYFCASSPDSPASDTQYFGPGTRLTVL.